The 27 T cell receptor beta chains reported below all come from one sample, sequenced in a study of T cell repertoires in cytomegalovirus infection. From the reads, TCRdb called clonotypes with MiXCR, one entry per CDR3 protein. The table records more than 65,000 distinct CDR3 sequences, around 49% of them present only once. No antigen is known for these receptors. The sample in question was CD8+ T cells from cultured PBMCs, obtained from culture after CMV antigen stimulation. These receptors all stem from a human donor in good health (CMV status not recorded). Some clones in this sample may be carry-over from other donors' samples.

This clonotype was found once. The CDR3 bases are TGCGCCAGCAGGGGGTCAGGGGGCGGCGACGAGCAGTACTTC. Translating it yields CASRGSGGGDEQYF. The chain joins TRBV5-1 to TRBJ2-7; 8 positions agree with TRBD1. This CDR3 has 14 amino acids. The V gene end was trimmed by 5 bases and the J gene end by 5 bases; junction bases not matched to a gene: 9. Germline V gene data show CDR1 as SGHRS and CDR2 as YFSETQ.

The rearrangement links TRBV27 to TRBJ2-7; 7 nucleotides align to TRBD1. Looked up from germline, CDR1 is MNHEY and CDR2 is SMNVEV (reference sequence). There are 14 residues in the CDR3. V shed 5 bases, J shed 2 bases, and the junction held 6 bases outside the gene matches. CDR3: CASSTRDSAYEQYF. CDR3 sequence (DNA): TGTGCCAGCAGTACACGGGACAGCGCCTACGAGCAGTACTTC.

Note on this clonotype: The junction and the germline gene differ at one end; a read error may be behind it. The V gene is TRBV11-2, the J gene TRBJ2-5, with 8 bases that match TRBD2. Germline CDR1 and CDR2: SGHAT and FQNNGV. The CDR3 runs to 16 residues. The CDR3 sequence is CACSPLREGGVETQYF. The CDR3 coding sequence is TGTGCCTGCAGCCCTTTACGGGAGGGGGGAGTGGAGACCCAGTACTTC. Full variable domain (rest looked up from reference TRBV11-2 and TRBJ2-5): EAGVAQSPRYKIIEKRQSVAFWCNPISGHATLYWYQQILGQGPKLLIQFQNNGVVDDSQLPKDRFSAERLKGVDSTLKIQPAKLEDSAVYLCACSPLREGGVETQYFGPGTRLLVL.

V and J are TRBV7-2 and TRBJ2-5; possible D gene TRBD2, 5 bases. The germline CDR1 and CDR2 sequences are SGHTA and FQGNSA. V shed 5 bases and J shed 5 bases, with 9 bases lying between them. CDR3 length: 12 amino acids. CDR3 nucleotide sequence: TGTGCCAGCAGCCCAGAGGGTGAGACCCAGTACTTC. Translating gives CASSPEGETQYF.

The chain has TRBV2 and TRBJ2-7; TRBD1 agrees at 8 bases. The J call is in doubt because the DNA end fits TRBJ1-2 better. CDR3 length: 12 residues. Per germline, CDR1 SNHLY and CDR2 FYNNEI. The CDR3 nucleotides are TGTGCCACCGTGGACAGGGTGTCTGGCTACACCTTC. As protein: CATVDRVSGYTF.

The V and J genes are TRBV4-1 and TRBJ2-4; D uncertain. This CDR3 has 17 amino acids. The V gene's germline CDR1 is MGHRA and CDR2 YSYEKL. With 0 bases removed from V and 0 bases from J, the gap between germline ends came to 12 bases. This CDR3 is CASSQEGSALAKNIQYF. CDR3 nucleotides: TGCGCCAGCAGCCAAGAAGGGTCAGCCCTAGCCAAAAACATTCAGTACTTC.

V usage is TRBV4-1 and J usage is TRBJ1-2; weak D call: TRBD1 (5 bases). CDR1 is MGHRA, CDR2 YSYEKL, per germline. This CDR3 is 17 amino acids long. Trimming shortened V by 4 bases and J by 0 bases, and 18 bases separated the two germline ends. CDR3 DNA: TGCGCCAGCAGCCCTTGGGACGGTCCCTCAGCTAACTATGGCTACACCTTC. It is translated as CASSPWDGPSANYGYTF.

In DNA form, the CDR3 reads TGTGCCAGCAGCCCACTGGGGCTAGCGGGATCCGAGCAGTACTTC. Encoded protein: CASSPLGLAGSEQYF. The J gene is TRBJ2-7, the V gene TRBV7-3; 9 nucleotides agree with TRBD2. Losses at the gene ends were 5 bases for V and 6 bases for J; bases not matched to a gene: 11. Germline lookup yields CDR1 SGHTA and CDR2 FQGTGA. The CDR3 runs 15 residues.

CDR3 DNA: TGTGCCAGCAGTGCAGCACTAGCGGGAGATAGAAACATTCAGTACTTC. Protein product: CASSAALAGDRNIQYF. The chain uses TRBV6-1 and TRBJ2-4; the match to TRBD2 covers 11 bases. This CDR3 is built from 16 residues. Trimming took 4 bases from V and 6 from J; bases not matched to a gene: 8. Germline CDR1 is MNHNS and CDR2 is SASEGT.

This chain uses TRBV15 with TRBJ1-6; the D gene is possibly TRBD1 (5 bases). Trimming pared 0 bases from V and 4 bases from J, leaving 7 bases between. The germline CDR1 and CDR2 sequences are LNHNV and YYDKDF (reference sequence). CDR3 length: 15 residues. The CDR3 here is CATSRDKGYNSPLHF. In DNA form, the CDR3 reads TGTGCCACCAGCAGAGATAAGGGGTATAATTCACCCCTCCACTTT.

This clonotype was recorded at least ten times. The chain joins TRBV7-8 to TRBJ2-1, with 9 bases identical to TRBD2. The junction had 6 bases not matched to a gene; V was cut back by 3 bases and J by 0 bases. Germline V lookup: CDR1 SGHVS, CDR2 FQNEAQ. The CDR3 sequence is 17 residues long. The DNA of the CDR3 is TGTGCCAGCAGCTTTTCTTTTAGCGGGAGCTCCTACAATGAGCAGTTCTTC. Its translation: CASSFSFSGSSYNEQFF.

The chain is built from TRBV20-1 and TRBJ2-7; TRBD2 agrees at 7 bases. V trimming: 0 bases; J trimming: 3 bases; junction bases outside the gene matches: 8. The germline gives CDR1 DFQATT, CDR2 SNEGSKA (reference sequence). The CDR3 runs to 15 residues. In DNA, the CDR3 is TGCAGTGCTAGAGAAGCAACTAGCGTTGACTACGAGCAGTACTTC. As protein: CSAREATSVDYEQYF.

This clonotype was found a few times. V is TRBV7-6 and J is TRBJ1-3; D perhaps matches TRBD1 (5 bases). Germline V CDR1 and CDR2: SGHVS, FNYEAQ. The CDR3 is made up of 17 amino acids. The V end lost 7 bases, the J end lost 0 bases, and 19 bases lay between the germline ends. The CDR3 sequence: CASIRAGKLYSGNTIYF. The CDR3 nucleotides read TGTGCCAGCATTAGGGCAGGGAAACTATACTCTGGAAACACCATATATTTT.

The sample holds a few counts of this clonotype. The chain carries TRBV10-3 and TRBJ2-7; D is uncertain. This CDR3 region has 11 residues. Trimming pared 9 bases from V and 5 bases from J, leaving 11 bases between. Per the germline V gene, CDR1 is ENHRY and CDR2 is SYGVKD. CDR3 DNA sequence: TGTGCCATGGCTAGTGAACACGAGCAGTACTTC. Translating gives CAMASEHEQYF.

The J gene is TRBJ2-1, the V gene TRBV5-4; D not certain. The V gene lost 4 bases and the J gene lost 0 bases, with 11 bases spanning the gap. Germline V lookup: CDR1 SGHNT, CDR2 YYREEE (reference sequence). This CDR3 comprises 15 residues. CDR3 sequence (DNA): TGTGCCAGCAGCGACTCACTAAGCTCCTACAATGAGCAGTTCTTC. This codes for CASSDSLSSYNEQFF.

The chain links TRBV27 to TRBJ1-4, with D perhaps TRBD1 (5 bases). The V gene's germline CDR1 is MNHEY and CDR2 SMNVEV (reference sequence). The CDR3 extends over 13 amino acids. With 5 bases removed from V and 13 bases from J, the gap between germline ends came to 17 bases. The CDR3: CASSQGGQRGLFF. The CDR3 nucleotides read TGTGCCAGCAGTCAGGGCGGGCAGCGTGGACTGTTTTTT.

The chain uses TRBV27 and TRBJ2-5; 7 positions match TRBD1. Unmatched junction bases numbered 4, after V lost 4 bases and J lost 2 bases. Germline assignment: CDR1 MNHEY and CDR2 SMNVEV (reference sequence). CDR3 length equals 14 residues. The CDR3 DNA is TGTGCCAGCAGTTCCGGGACAGAACAAGAGACCCAGTACTTC. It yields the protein CASSSGTEQETQYF.

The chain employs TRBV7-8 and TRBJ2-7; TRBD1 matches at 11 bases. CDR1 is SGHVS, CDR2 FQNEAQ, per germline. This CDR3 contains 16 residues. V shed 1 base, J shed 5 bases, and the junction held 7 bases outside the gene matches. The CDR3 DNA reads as TGTGCCAGCAGCTTAGAACCGGGACAGGGGGTTAACGAGCAGTACTTC. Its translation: CASSLEPGQGVNEQYF.

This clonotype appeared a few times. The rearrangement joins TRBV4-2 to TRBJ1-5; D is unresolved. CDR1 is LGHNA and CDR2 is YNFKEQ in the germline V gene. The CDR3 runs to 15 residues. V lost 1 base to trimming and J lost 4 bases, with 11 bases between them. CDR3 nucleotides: TGTGCCAGCAGCCAAGGGGTGGGAAGGAATCAGCCCCAGCATTTT. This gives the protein CASSQGVGRNQPQHF.

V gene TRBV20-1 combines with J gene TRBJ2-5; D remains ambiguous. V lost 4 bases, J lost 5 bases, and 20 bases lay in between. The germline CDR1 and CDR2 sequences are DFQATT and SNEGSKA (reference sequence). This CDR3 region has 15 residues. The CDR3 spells CSAIRTRTLWETQYF. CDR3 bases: TGCAGTGCTATCCGAACGAGGACCCTATGGGAGACCCAGTACTTC.

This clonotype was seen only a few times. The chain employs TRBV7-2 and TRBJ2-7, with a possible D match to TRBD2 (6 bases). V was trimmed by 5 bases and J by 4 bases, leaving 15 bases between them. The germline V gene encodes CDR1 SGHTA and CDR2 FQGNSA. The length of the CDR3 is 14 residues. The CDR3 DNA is TGTGCCAGCAGCACGGACGGGGGAGCGTACGAGCAGTACTTC. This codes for CASSTDGGAYEQYF.

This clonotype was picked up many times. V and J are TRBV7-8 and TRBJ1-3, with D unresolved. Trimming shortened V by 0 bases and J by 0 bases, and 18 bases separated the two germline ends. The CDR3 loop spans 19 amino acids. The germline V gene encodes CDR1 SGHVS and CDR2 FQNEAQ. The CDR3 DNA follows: TGTGCCAGCAGCTTAGCCCACTATTCTCGGGCGAGCTCTGGAAACACCATATATTTT. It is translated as CASSLAHYSRASSGNTIYF.

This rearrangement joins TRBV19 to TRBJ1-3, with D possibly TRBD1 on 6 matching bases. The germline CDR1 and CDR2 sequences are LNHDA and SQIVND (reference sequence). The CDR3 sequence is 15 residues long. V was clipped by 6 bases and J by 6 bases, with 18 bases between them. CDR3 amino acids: CASRWDNTLENTIYF. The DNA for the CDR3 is TGTGCCAGTAGATGGGACAATACTCTGGAAAACACCATATATTTT.

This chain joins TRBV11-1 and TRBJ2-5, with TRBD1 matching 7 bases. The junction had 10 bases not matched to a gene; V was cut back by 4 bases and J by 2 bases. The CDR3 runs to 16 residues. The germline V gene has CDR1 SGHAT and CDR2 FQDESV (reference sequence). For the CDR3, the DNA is TGTGCCAGCAGCTCAGAGCAGACAGGGTGGCAAGAGACCCAGTACTTC. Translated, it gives CASSSEQTGWQETQYF.

CDR3 sequence reads: CASSWDNEQFF. The DNA of the CDR3 is TGTGCCAGCAGCTGGGACAATGAGCAGTTCTTC. This chain connects TRBV7-2 to TRBJ2-1; D is unclear. The CDR3 is 11 residues long. Between the trimmed V and J ends, which lost 4 bases and 5 bases, there was a span of 3 bases. CDR1 SGHTA and CDR2 FQGNSA come from the germline V gene.

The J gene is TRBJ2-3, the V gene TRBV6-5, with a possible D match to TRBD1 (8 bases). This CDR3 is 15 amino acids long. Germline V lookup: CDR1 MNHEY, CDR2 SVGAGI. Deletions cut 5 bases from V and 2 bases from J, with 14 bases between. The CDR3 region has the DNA TGTGCCAGCAGTACAGGGGGGGCAGTCACAGATACGCAGTATTTT. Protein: CASSTGGAVTDTQYF.

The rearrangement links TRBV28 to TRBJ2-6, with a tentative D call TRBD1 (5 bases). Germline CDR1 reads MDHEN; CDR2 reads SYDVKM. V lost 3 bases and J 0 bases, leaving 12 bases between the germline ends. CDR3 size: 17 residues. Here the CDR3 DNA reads TGTGCCAGCAGTTTTCACAGGCGTAGCTCTGGGGCCAACGTCCTGACTTTC. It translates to CASSFHRRSSGANVLTF. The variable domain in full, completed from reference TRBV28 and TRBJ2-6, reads DVKVTQSSRYLVKRTGEKVFLECVQDMDHENMFWYRQDPGLGLRLIYFSYDVKMKEKGDIPEGYSVSREKKERFSLILESASTNQTSMYLCASSFHRRSSGANVLTFGAGSRLTVL.